The sequence of this TCR beta chain was determined in a study of cytomegalovirus exposure and HLA in healthy donors. Whole-study findings and limits: In a later analysis, TCR association rates varied by HLA locus: DRB1 most, HLA-C fewest. Confirmation in vitro established that a few CMV-associated chains were specific for CMV antigens. Most likely, a cluster of highly shared sequence variants arose as a sequencing artifact.

Looked up from germline, CDR1 is GTSNPN and CDR2 is SVGIG (reference sequence). The CDR3 spans 15 residues. Trimming pared 1 base from V and 5 bases from J, leaving 18 bases between. Both 60 Vbeta primers and 13 Jbeta primers went into the PCR. Profiling relied on immunoSEQ multiplex PCR, and the TCRdb table lists in-frame clones only, not all of them. The sample gives roughly 140,000 clones, roughly three quarters of which show up once; roughly 4.9% is in the top ten. Regarding this clone: The antigen remains undetermined.

The sequenced material came from PBMCs. J is TRBJ2-7 and V is TRBV30; unclear D gene. The TCR sequence derives from a woman aged 45-59 years in good health and CMV-seronegative. The CDR3 coding sequence is TGTGCCTGGAGTGGTAGCCCCAATGTTGTCCACGAGCAGTACTTC. This gives the protein CAWSGSPNVVHEQYF.